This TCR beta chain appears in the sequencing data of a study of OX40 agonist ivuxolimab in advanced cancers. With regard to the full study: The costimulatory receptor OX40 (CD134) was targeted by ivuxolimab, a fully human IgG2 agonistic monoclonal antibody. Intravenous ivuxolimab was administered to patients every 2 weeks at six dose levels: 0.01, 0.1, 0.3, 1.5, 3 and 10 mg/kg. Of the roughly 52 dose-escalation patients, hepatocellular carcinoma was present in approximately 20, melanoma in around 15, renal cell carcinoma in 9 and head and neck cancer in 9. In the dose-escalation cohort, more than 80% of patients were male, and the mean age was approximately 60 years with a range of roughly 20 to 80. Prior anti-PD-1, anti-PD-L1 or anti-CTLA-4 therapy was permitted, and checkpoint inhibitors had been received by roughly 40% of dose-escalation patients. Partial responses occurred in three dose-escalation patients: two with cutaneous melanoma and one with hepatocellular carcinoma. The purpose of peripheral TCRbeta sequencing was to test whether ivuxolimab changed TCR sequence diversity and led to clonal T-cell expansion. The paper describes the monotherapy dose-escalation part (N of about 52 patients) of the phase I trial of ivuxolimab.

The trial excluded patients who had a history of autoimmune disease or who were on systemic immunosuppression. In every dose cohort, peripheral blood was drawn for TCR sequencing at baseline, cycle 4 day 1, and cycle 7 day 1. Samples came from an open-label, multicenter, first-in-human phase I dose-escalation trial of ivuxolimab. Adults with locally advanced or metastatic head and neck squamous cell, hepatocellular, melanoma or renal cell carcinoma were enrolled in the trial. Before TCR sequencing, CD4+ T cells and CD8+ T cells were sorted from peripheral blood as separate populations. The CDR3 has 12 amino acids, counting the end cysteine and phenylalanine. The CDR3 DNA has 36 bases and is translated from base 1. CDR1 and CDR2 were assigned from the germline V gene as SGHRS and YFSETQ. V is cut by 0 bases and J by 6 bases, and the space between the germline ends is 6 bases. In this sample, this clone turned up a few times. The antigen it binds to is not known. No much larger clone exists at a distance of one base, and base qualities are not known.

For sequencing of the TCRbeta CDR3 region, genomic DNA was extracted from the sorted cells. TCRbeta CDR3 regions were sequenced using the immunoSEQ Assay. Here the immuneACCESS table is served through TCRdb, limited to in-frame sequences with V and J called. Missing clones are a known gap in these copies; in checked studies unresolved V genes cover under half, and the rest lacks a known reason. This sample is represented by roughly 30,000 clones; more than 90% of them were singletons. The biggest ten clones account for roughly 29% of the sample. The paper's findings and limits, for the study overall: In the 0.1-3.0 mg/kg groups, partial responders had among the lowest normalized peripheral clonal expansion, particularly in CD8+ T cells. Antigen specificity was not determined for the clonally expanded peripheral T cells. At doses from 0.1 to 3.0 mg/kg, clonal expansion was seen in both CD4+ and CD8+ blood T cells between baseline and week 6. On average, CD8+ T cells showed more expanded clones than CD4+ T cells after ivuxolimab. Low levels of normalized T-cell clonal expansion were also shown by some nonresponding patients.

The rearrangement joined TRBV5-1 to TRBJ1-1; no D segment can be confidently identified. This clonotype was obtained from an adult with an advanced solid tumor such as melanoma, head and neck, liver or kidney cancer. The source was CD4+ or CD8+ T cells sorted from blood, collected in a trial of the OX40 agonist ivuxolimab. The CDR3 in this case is CASSLEGAEAFF. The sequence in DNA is TGCGCCAGCAGCTTGGAAGGAGCTGAAGCTTTCTTT.